Sequencing of this T cell receptor beta chain was carried out in a study of blood T cell repertoires in COVID-19. V was pared by 6 bases and J by 7 bases, with 12 bases between. Germline-derived CDR1 and CDR2 are SGHNT and YENEEA. CDR3 size: 12 residues. The repertoire was sequenced with immunoSEQ multiplex PCR; TCRdb's copy has only in-frame clones and lacks some. There are approximately 100,000 clones in the sample; over 75% occur only once, and roughly 5.5% lies in the top ten. The sequencing sample was made of peripheral blood. The sequence was obtained from a human donor in a cohort sampled during active COVID-19. The V gene is TRBV11-3, the J gene TRBJ2-5, with D possibly being TRBD1 (5 bases). The CDR3 sequence: CASSPGPGTQYF. The DNA for the CDR3 is TGTGCCAGCAGTCCAGGGCCGGGGACCCAGTACTTC.